The present T cell receptor beta chain was sequenced within a study of response to subunit inactivated influenza vaccine. MiXCR was run by TCRdb on the RT-PCR reads, yielding one entry per CDR3 protein. The sample has fewer than 600,000 distinct CDR3 sequences; approximately 7.8% are singletons. This clonotype occurred many times. CDR1 SNHLY and CDR2 FYNNEI come from the germline V gene. This CDR3 is 16 amino acids long. The V end lost 1 base, the J end lost 3 bases, and 13 bases lay between the germline ends. The TCR comes from a man between 50 and 75 years old who received an inactivated influenza vaccine. The V call is TRBV2, the J call TRBJ1-5; D is unresolved. The starting material was PBMCs from blood, obtained 23 months after vaccination. CDR3 nucleotide sequence: TGTGCCAGCAGTGAAGACTCCCCATCCCTCAATCAGCCCCAGCATTTT. Its translation is CASSEDSPSLNQPQHF.